The T cell receptor (beta chain) under discussion was sequenced for a study of blood T cell repertoires in COVID-19. Background on the study: Italy, Spain and the United States were the sources of the convalescent and acute COVID-19 samples.

The Seattle patients joined while their infection was active and were tracked longitudinally afterward. Trimming cost V 0 bases and J 2 bases; bases outside gene matches: 5. Germline loops: CDR1 SGDLS, CDR2 YYNGEE. This CDR3 has 18 amino acids. Clones were read by immunoSEQ multiplex PCR, and TCRdb kept only the in-frame ones, dropping some. The sample lists 350,000 to 500,000 clones, 70% to 90% occurring once. The origin of this receptor is a man aged 18-30 years with COVID-19, enrolled during active disease. The rearrangement uses TRBV9 and TRBJ2-6, with 10 positions matching TRBD2. The sequencing input was peripheral blood. The CDR3 DNA follows: TGTGCCAGCAGCGTAGACCTAGCGGGAGTAACTGGGGCCAACGTCCTGACTTTC. This codes for CASSVDLAGVTGANVLTF.